This T cell receptor beta chain came from a study of beta chain features in type 1 diabetes. Whole-study context: Summed over all samples, the examined sorted cells came to under 110,000,000.

As concerns this clone: No antigen is known for it.

The CDR3 is 14 amino acids. Germline values: CDR1 SGHTA, CDR2 FQGNSA. Trimming at V came to 5 bases and at J to 6 bases, leaving 5 bases not matched to a gene. Study-wide points: Significant though moderate, a shortening of TCRB CDR3s appeared in all four CD4+ subsets of Type 1 diabetes patients.

Expressed TCRB transcripts were sequenced, since all the RNA that had been isolated was reverse transcribed. The read count averaged around 4 million across naive, central memory and regulatory T cell samples. The method was immunoSEQ multiplex PCR; TCRdb's version includes in-frame clones alone and lacks a portion of them. This sample has some 240,000 clones, with roughly 17% found just once. CD45RO/CCR7/CD25/CD127/CD95/CD27 staining was used to isolate CD4+ naive, central memory, regulatory and stem cell-like memory cells by sorting. This clonotype was sampled from a man aged 25 to 40 with type 1 diabetes. V and J are TRBV7-2 and TRBJ2-5, with 11 bases identical to TRBD2. The source material was naive CD4+ T cells from blood. This chain's CDR3 is CASSGTSGSKTQYF. CDR3 coding DNA: TGTGCCAGCAGCGGCACTAGCGGGAGTAAGACCCAGTACTTC.